This T cell receptor (beta chain) stems from a study of blood T cell repertoires in COVID-19. Trimming removed 1 base from V and 1 base from J, with 7 bases in between. The CDR3 spans 13 residues. Germline V lookup: CDR1 GTSNPN, CDR2 SVGIG (reference sequence). The table came from immunoSEQ multiplex PCR; TCRdb's copy has only in-frame clones and leaves some out. Here the sample spans 84,000 or so clones, 83% being singletons. The source of this sequence is a woman at least 80 years old with acute or convalescent COVID-19. The V and J genes are TRBV30 and TRBJ1-1, with D perhaps TRBD1 (5 bases). Sequencing was done on a sample of peripheral blood. The CDR3 coding sequence is TGTGCCTGGAGTGCACAGGAGAACACTGAAGCTTTCTTT. Translation gives CAWSAQENTEAFF. Full variable domain (remainder filled in from reference TRBV30 and TRBJ1-1): SQTIHQWPATLVQPVGSPLSLECTVEGTSNPNLYWYRQAAGRGLQLLFYSVGIGQISSEVPQNLSASRPQDRQFILSSKKLLLSDSGFYLCAWSAQENTEAFFGQGTRLTVV.